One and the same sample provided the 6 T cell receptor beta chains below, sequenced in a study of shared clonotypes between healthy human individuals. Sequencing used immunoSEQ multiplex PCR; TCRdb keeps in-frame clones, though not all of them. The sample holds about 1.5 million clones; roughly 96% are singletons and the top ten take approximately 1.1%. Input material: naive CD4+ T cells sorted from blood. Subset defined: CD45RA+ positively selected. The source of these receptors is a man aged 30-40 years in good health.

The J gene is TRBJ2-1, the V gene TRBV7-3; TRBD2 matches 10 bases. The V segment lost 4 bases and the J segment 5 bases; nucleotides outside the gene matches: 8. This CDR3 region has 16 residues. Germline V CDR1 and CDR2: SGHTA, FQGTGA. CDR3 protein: CASSSTGTSVDNEQFF. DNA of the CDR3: TGTGCCAGCAGCTCCACCGGGACTAGCGTGGACAATGAGCAGTTCTTC.

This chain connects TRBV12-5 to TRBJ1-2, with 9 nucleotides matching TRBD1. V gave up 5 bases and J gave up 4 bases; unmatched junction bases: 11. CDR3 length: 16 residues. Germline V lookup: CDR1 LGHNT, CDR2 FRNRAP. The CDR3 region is CASGPSPGQGIYGYTF. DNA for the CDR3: TGTGCTAGTGGTCCGTCTCCGGGACAGGGAATCTATGGCTACACCTTC.

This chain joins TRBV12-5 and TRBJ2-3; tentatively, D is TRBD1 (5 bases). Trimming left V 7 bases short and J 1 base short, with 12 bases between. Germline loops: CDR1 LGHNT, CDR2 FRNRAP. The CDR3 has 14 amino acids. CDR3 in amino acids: CASAWGLRTDTQYF. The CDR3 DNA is TGTGCTAGTGCTTGGGGCCTTCGCACAGATACGCAGTATTTT.

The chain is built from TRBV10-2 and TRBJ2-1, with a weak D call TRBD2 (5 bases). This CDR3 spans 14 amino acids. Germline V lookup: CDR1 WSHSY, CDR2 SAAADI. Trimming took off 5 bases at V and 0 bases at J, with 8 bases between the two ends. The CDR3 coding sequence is TGCGCCAGCAGTTTAGCGATCTCCTACAATGAGCAGTTCTTC. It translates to CASSLAISYNEQFF.

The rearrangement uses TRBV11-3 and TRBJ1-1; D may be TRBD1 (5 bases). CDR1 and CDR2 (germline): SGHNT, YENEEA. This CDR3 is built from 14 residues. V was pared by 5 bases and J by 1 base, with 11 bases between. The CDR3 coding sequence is TGTGCCAGCAGCCATGGGACGGCGAACACTGAAGCTTTCTTT. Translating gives CASSHGTANTEAFF.

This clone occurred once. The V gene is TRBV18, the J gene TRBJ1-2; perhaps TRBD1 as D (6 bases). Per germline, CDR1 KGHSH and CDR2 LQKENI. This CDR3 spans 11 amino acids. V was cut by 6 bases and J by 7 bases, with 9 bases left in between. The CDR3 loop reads CASSTGAGYTF. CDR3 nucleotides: TGTGCCAGCTCGACAGGAGCTGGCTACACCTTC.